This TCR beta chain was recovered during a study of regulatory dendritic cells for organ transplantation. Study-level findings and limits: Regulatory dendritic cells appeared to expand memory CD8+ clones less than mature ones.

A remark on this clone: Its matching antigen is unknown.

Some clones are missing from TCRdb's copy, which holds only in-frame ones; the method was immunoSEQ multiplex PCR. This table has about 11,000 clones, under 80% appearing once. Specimen: memory CD8+ T cells from blood. Stated subset: CD45RO+ memory T cells. The receptor was isolated from a human donor in good health.

The CDR3 protein is CASSEIGRGTDTQYF. The DNA for the CDR3 is TGTGCCAGCAGTGAAATTGGCCGCGGCACAGATACGCAGTATTTT. The genes are TRBV2 and TRBJ2-3; D is unresolved. CDR3 length: 15 residues. V gave up 2 bases and J gave up 1 base, with 10 bases separating them. Germline V gene lookup returns CDR1 SNHLY and CDR2 FYNNEI.